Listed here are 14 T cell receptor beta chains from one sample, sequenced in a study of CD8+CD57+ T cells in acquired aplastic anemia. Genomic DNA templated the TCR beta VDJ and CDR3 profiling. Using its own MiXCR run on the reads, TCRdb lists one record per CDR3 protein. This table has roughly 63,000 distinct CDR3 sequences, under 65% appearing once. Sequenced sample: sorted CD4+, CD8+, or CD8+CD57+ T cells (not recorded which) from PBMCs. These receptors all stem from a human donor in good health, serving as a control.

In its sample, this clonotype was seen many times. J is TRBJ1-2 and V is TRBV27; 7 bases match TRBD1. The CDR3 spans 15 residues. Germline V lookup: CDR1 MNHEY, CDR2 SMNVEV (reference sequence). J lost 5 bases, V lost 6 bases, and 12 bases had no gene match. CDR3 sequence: CASSSSQGTLYGYTF. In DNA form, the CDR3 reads TGTGCCAGCAGCTCCTCACAGGGGACGCTGTATGGCTACACCTTC.

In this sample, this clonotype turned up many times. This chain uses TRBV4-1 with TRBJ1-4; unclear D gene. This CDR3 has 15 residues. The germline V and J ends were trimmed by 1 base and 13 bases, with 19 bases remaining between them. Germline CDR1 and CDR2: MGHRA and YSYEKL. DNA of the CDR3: TGCGCCAGCAGCCAAGCAGAGACGCGGGCGGAGGGACTGTTTTTT. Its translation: CASSQAETRAEGLFF.

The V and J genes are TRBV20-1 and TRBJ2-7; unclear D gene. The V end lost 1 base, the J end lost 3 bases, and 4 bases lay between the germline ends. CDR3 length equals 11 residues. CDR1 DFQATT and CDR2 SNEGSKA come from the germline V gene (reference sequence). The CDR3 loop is CSARGRYEQYF. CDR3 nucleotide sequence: TGCAGTGCTAGAGGGCGCTACGAGCAGTACTTC.

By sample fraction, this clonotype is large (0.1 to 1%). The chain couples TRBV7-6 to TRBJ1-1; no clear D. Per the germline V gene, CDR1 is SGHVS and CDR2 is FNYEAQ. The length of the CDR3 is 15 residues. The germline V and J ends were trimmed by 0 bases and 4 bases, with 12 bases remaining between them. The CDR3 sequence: CASSLAGWGGTEAFF. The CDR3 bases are TGTGCCAGCAGCTTAGCTGGGTGGGGAGGCACTGAAGCTTTCTTT.

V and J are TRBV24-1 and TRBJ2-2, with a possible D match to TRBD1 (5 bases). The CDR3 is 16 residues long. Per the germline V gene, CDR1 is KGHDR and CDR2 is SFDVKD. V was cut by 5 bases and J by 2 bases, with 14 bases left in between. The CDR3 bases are TGTGCCACCAGTGGTGGGCAGGGTGTTAACACCGGGGAGCTGTTTTTT. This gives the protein CATSGGQGVNTGELFF.

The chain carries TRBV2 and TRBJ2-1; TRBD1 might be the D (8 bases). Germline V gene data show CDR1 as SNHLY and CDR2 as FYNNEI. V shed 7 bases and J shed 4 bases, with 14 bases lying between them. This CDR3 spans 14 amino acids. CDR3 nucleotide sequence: TGTGCCAGCAAAGCGGGACAGGCTTACAATGAGCAGTTCTTC. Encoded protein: CASKAGQAYNEQFF.

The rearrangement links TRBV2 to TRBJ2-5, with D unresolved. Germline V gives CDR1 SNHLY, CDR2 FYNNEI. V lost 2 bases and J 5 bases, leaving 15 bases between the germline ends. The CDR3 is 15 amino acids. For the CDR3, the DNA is TGTGCCAGCAGTGAAAGTCTGGGTGTTGGGGAGACCCAGTACTTC. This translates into CASSESLGVGETQYF. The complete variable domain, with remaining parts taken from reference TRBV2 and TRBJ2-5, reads EPEVTQTPSHQVTQMGQEVILRCVPISNHLYFYWYRQILGQKVEFLVSFYNNEISEKSEIFDDQFSVERPDGSNFTLKIRSTKLEDSAMYFCASSESLGVGETQYFGPGTRLLVL.

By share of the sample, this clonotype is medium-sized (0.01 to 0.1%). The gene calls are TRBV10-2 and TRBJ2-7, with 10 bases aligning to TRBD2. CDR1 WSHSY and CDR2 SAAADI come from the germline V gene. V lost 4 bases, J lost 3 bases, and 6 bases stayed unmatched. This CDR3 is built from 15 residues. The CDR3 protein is CASSAPLAGSYEQYF. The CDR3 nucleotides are TGCGCCAGCAGTGCCCCACTAGCGGGGAGCTACGAGCAGTACTTC.

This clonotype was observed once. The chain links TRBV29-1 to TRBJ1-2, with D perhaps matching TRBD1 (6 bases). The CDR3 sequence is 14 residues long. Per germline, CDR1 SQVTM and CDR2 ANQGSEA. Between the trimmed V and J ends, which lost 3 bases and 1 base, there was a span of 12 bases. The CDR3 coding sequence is TGCAGCGTTGATAAGGACAGACGTAACTATGGCTACACCTTC. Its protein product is CSVDKDRRNYGYTF.

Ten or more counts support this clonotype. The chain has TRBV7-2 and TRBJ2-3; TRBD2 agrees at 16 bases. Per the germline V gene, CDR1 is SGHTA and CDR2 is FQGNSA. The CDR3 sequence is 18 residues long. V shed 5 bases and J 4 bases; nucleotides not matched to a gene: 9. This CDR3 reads CASSPLGLAGGSADTQYF. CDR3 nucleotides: TGTGCCAGCAGCCCTTTGGGACTAGCGGGAGGGAGTGCAGATACGCAGTATTTT.

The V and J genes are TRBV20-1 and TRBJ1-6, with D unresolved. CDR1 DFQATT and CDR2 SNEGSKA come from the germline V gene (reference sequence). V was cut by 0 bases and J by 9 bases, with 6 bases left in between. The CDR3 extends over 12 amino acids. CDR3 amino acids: CSARDVGSPLHF. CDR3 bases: TGCAGTGCTAGAGATGTGGGTTCACCCCTCCACTTT.

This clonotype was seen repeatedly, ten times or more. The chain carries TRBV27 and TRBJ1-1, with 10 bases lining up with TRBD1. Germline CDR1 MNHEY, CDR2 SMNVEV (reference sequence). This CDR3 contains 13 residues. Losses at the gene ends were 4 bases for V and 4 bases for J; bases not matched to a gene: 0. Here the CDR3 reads CASSWTGGTEAFF. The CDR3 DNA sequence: TGTGCCAGCAGTTGGACAGGGGGCACTGAAGCTTTCTTT.

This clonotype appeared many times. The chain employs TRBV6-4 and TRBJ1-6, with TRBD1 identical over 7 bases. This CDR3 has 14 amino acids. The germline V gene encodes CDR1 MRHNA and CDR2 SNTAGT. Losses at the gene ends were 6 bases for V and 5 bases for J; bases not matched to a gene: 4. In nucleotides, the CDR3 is TGTGCCAGCAGGGGCGACAGGGATAATTCACCCCTCCACTTT. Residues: CASRGDRDNSPLHF.

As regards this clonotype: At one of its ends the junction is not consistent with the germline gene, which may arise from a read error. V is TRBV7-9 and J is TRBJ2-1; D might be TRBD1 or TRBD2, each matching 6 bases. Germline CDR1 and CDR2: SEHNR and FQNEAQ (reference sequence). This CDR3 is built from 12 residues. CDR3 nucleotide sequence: TGCGCCAGCAGCTCGGGGGACAATGGGCAGTTCTTC. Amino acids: CASSSGDNGQFF.